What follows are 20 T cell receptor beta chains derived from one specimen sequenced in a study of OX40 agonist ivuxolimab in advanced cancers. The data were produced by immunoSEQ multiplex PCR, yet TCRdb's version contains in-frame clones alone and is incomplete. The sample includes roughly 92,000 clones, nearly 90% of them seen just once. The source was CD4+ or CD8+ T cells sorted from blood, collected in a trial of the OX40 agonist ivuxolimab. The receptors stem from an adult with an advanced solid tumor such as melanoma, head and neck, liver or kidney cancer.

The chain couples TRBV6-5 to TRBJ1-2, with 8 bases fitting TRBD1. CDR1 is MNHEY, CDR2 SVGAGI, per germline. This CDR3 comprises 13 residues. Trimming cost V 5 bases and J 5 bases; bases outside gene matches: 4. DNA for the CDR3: TGTGCCAGCAGTGATACAGGGGGGTATGGCTACACCTTC. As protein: CASSDTGGYGYTF.

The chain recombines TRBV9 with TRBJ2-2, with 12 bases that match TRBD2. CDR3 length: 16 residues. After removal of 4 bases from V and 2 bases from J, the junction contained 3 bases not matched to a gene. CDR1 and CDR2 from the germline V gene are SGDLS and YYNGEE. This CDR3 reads CASSSGLAGNTGELFF. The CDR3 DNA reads TGTGCCAGCAGCTCGGGACTAGCGGGCAACACCGGGGAGCTGTTTTTT.

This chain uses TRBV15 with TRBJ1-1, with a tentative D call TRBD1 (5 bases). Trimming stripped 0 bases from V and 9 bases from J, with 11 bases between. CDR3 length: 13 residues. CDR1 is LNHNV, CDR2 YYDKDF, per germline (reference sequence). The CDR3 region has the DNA TGTGCCACCAGCAGAGATTTGGGGGTACAAGCTTTCTTT. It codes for CATSRDLGVQAFF.

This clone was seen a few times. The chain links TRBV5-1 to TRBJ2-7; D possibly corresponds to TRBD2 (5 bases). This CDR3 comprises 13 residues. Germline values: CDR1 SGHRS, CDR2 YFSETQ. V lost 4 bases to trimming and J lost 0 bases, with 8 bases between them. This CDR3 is CASSGGFSYEQYF. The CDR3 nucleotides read TGCGCCAGCAGCGGAGGATTCTCCTACGAGCAGTACTTC.

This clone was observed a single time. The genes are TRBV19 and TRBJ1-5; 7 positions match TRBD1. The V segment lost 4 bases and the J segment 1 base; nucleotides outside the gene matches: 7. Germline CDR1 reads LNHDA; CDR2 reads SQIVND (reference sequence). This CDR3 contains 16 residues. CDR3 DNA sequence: TGTGCCAGTAGTAACTACAGGGGTGAGAGCAATCAGCCCCAGCATTTT. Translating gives CASSNYRGESNQPQHF.

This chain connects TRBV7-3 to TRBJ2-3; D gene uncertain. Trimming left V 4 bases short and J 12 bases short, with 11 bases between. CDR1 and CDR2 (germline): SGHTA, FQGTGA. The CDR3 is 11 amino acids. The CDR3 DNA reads TGTGCCAGCAGCTCTGGACCTAGACAGTATTTT. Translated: CASSSGPRQYF.

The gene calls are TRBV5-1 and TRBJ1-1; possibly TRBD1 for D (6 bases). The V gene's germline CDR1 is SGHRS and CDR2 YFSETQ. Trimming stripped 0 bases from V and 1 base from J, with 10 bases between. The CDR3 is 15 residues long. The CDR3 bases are TGCGCCAGCAGCTTGGTGGGGGGCGCGAACACTGAAGCTTTCTTT. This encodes CASSLVGGANTEAFF.

In DNA, the CDR3 is TGCGCCAGCAGCTCCGTAGCGAAGTCCTACGAGCAGTACTTC. Its translation: CASSSVAKSYEQYF. The V call is TRBV5-1, the J call TRBJ2-7, with D maybe TRBD2 (5 bases). This CDR3 is built from 14 residues. V lost 3 bases to trimming and J lost 1 base, with 11 bases between them. From germline, CDR1 is SGHRS and CDR2 YFSETQ.

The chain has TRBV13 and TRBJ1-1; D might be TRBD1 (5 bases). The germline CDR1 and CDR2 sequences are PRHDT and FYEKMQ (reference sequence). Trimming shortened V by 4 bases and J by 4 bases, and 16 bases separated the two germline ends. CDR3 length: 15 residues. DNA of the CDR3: TGTGCCAGCAGCTCAACCCCAGGGTGGGGCACTGAAGCTTTCTTT. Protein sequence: CASSSTPGWGTEAFF.

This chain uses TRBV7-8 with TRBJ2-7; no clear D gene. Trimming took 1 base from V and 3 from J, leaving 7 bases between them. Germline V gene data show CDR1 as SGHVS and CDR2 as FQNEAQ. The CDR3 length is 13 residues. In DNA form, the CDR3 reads TGTGCCAGCAGCTTAGGTAGTAACTACGAGCAGTACTTC. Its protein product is CASSLGSNYEQYF.

CDR3 DNA: TGTGCCAGCAACTTAGGGCGGCAGGTTACGCAGTATTTT. Its protein is CASNLGRQVTQYF. V gene TRBV2 combines with J gene TRBJ2-3; D is undetermined. Germline CDR1 and CDR2: SNHLY and FYNNEI. CDR3 length: 13 amino acids. V shed 7 bases and J shed 8 bases, with 16 bases lying between them.

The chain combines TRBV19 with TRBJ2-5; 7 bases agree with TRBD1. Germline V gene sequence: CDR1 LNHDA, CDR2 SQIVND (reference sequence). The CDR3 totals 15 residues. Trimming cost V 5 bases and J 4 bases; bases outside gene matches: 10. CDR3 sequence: CASSPGQGVGETQYF. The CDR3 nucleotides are TGTGCCAGTAGTCCCGGGCAGGGGGTCGGAGAGACCCAGTACTTC.

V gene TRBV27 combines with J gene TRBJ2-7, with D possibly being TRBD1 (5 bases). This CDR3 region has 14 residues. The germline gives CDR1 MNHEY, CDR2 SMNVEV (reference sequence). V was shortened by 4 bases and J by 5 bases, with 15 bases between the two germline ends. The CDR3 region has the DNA TGTGCCAGCAGTTCGTCCAGGGTTAGTAACGAGCAGTACTTC. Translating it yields CASSSSRVSNEQYF.

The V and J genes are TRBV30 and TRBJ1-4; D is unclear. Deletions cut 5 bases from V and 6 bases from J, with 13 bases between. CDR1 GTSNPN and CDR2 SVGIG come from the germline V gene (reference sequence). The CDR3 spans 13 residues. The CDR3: CAWVITRYEKLFF. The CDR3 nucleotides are TGTGCCTGGGTCATTACTCGGTATGAAAAACTGTTTTTT.

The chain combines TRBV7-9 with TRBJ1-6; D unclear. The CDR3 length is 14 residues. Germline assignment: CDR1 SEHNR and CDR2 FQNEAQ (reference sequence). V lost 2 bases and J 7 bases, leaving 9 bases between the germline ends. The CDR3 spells CASSLLTGNSPLHF. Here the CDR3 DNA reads TGTGCCAGCAGCTTATTGACCGGGAATTCACCCCTCCACTTT.

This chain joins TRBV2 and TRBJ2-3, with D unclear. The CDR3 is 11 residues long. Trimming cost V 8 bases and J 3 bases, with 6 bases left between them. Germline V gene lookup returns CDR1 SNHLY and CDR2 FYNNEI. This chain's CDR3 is CASVRTDTQYF. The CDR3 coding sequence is TGTGCCAGCGTAAGGACAGATACGCAGTATTTT.

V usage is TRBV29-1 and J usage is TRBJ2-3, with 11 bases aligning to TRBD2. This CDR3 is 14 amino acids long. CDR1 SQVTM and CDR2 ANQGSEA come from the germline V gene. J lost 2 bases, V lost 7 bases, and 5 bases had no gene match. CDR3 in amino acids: CSAIAGGHTDTQYF. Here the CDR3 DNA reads TGCAGCGCGATAGCGGGAGGGCACACAGATACGCAGTATTTT.

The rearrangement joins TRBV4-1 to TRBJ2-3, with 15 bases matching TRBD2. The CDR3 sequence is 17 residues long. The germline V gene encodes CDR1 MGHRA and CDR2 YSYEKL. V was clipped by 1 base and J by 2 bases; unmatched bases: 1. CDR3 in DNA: TGCGCCAGCAGCCAAGGGACTAGCGGGGGGGCCACAGATACGCAGTATTTT. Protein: CASSQGTSGGATDTQYF.

CDR3 nucleotides: TGTGCCAGCAGCTATGACAGGGGCTTTCAGCATTTT. It encodes CASSYDRGFQHF. The chain is built from TRBV5-5 and TRBJ1-5; the match to TRBD1 covers 8 bases. The CDR3 has 12 amino acids. With V trimmed by 3 bases and J by 13 bases, 6 bases remained unmatched. Germline CDR1 is SGHKS and CDR2 is YYEKEE (reference sequence).

The CDR3 DNA follows: TGTGCCAGCAGTTCCCTAGCGGACAGGCTATACTTC. Translation gives CASSSLADRLYF. The V call is TRBV28, the J call TRBJ2-4; D possibly uses TRBD1 or TRBD2 (7 bases each). Trimming took off 4 bases at V and 16 bases at J, with 17 bases between the two ends. Germline V gene sequence: CDR1 MDHEN, CDR2 SYDVKM. The CDR3 spans 12 residues.